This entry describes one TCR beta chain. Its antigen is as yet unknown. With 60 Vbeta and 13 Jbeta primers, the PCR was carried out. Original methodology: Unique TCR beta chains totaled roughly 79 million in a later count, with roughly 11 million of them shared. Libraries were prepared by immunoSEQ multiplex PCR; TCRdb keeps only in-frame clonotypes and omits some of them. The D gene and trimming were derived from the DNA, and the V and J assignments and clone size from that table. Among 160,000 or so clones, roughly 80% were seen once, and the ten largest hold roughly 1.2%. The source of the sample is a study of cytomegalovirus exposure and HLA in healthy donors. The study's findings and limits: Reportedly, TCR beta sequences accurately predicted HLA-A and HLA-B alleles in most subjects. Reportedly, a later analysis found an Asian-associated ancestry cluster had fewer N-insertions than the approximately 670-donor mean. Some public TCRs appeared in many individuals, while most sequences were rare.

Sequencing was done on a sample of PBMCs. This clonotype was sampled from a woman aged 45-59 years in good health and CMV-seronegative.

CDR3 residues: CASSFDRTDTQYF. The CDR3 nucleotides are TGTGCCAGCAGCTTCGACAGGACAGATACGCAGTATTTT. The V gene is TRBV7-3, the J gene TRBJ2-3; possible D gene TRBD1, 6 bases. The CDR3 extends over 13 amino acids. CDR1 SGHTA and CDR2 FQGTGA come from the germline V gene. V was clipped by 3 bases and J by 3 bases, with 7 bases between them.